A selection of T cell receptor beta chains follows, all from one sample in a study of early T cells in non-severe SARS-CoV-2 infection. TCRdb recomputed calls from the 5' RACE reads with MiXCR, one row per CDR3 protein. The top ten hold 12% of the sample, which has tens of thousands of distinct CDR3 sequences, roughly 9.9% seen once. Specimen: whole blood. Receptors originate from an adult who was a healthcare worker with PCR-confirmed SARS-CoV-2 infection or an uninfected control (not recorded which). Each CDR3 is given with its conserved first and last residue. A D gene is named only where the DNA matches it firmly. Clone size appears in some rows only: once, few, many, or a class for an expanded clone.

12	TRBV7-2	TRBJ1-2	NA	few	CASSLRGYGYTF	TGTGCCAGCAGCTTGAGGGGGTATGGCTACACCTTC
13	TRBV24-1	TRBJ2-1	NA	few	CATSDPIYNEQFF	TGTGCCACCAGTGACCCAATTTACAATGAGCAGTTCTTC
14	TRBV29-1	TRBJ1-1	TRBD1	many	CSVALGTVNTEAFF	TGCAGCGTTGCCCTCGGGACAGTGAACACTGAAGCTTTCTTT
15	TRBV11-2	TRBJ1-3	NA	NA	CASSLDPVSGNTIYF	TGTGCCAGCAGCTTAGACCCAGTGTCTGGAAACACCATATATTTT
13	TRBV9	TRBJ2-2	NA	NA	CASSARRDGELFF	TGTGCCAGCAGCGCGCGGAGGGACGGGGAGCTGTTTTTT
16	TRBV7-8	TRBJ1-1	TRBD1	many	CASSLRDRGSNTEAFF	TGTGCCAGCAGCTTGAGGGACAGGGGGTCGAACACTGAAGCTTTCTTT
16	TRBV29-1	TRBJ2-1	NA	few	CSVADPGRTIDNEQFF	TGCAGCGTCGCTGATCCGGGACGCACCATCGACAATGAGCAGTTCTTC
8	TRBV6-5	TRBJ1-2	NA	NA	CASQGYTF	TGTGCCAGCCAGGGCTACACCTTC
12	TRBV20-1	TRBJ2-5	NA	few	CSVQELGETQYF	TGCAGTGTGCAGGAGCTCGGGGAGACCCAGTACTTC
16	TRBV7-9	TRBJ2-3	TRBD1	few	CASSPWTGRGTDTQYF	TGTGCCAGCAGCCCATGGACAGGACGTGGCACAGATACGCAGTATTTT
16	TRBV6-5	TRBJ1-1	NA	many	CASSSAGPVMNTEAFF	TGTGCCAGCAGTTCAGCGGGACCCGTGATGAACACTGAAGCTTTCTTT
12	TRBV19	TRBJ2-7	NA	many	CASSNYGVEQYF	TGTGCCAGTAGTAACTACGGAGTGGAGCAGTACTTC
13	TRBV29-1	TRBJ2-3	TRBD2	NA	CSVGGGPIDTQYF	TGCAGCGTGGGCGGGGGGCCCATAGATACGCAGTATTTT
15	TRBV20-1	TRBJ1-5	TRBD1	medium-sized	CSAESGPGGSQPQHF	TGCAGTGCCGAGAGTGGGCCAGGGGGCTCTCAGCCCCAGCATTTT
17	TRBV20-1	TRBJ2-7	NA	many	CSARESTGIYSSYEQYF	TGCAGTGCTAGAGAAAGTACAGGGATATATAGCTCCTACGAGCAGTACTTC
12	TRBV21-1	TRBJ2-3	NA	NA	CASKGRRDTQYF	TGTGCCAGCAAGGGTAGGCGAGATACGCAGTATTTT
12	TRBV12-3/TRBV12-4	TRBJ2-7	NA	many	CASSWDDDEQYF	TGTGCCAGCAGTTGGGACGACGACGAGCAGTACTTC
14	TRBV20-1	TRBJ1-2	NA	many	CSALNGDHVYGYTF	TGCAGTGCACTAAATGGGGATCACGTCTATGGCTACACCTTC
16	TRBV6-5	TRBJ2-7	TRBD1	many	CASSISTGGGSYEQYF	TGTGCCAGCAGTATCTCGACAGGGGGCGGTTCCTACGAGCAGTACTTC
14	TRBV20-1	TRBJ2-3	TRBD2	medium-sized	CSAASGGAADTQYF	TGCAGTGCTGCAAGCGGGGGGGCCGCAGATACGCAGTATTTT
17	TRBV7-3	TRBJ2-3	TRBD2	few	CASSLGGLSGGADTQYF	TGTGCCAGCAGCTTAGGAGGACTTAGCGGGGGCGCAGATACGCAGTATTTT
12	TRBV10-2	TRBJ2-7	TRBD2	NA	CATRLAGYEQYF	TGCGCCACCCGACTAGCGGGCTACGAGCAGTACTTC
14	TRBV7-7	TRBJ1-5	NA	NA	CASSTWGTNQPQHF	TGTGCCAGCTCCACCTGGGGGACCAATCAGCCCCAGCATTTT
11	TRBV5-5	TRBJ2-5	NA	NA	CASSNLTWVYF	TGTGCCAGCAGCAATCTGACGTGGGTATACTTC
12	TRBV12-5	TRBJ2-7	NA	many	CASGFEAHEQYF	TGTGCTAGTGGCTTCGAAGCCCACGAGCAGTACTTC
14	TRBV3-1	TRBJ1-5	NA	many	CASSHRGGNQPQHF	TGTGCCAGCAGCCATAGGGGGGGAAATCAGCCCCAGCATTTT
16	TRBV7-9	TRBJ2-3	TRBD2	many	CASSRGVSGSTDTQYF	TGTGCCAGCAGCCGCGGTGTTAGCGGGAGCACAGATACGCAGTATTTT
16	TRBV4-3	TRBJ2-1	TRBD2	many	CASSQDPLAGYNEQFF	TGCGCCAGCAGCCAAGATCCCCTAGCGGGGTACAATGAGCAGTTCTTC
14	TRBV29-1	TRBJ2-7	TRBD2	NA	CSVELAGGAYEQYF	TGCAGCGTTGAACTAGCGGGGGGAGCCTACGAGCAGTACTTC
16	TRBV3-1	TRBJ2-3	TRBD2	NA	CASSPPGRRGTDTQYF	TGTGCCAGCAGCCCACCCGGCAGGCGGGGGACAGATACGCAGTATTTT
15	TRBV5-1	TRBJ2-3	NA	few	CASSLGGDSTDTQYF	TGCGCCAGCAGCTTGGGCGGGGATAGCACAGATACGCAGTATTTT
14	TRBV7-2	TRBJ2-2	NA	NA	CASSLATSDGELFF	TGTGCCAGCAGCTTAGCCACCTCAGACGGGGAGCTGTTTTTT
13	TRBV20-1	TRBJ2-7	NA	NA	CSARQTASYEQYF	TGCAGTGCTAGGCAGACCGCTTCCTACGAGCAGTACTTC
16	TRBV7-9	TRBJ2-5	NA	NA	CASSLSLGGRQETQYF	TGTGCCAGCAGCTTATCTTTGGGGGGACGACAAGAGACCCAGTACTTC
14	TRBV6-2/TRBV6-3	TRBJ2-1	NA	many	CASSYLRGGNEQFF	TGTGCCAGCAGTTACCTGAGAGGGGGCAATGAGCAGTTCTTC
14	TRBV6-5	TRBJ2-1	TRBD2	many	CATNPPSGGNEQFF	TGTGCCACCAACCCTCCTAGCGGGGGGAATGAGCAGTTCTTC
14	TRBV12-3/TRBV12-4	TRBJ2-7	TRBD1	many	CASSHTGQGAKQYF	TGTGCCAGCAGTCACACAGGACAGGGGGCCAAGCAGTACTTC
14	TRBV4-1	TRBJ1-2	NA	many	CASSQVLSNYGYTF	TGCGCCAGCAGCCAAGTGCTGTCTAACTATGGCTACACCTTC
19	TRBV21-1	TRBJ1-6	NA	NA	CASSKPDRVQRETNSPLHF	TGTGCCAGCAGCAAACCCGACAGGGTGCAAAGGGAAACAAATTCACCCCTCCACTTT
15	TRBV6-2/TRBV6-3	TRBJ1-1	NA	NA	CASSDYGVLNTEAFF	TGTGCCAGCAGTGATTATGGGGTCTTGAACACTGAAGCTTTCTTT
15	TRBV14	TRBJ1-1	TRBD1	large	CASSLRTGAETEAFF	TGTGCCAGCAGCCTGAGGACAGGGGCGGAAACTGAAGCTTTCTTT